This entry describes one T cell receptor (beta chain). Its antigen is as yet unknown. These data are taken from a study of shared clonotypes between healthy human individuals. Germline CDR1 reads MNHEY; CDR2 reads SVGAGI. This CDR3 spans 13 amino acids. V lost 8 bases and J 3 bases, leaving 14 bases between the germline ends. Study outcomes and limitations: Read depth was anticipated to influence clonotype sharing among donors. The small donor group covered limited genetic and exposure diversity.

Several immunoSEQ plates held equal portions of the genomic DNA taken from each subset. Assay used: immunoSEQ multiplex PCR; TCRdb lists only in-frame clones, some missing. The sample yields about 2 million clones, approximately 95% seen once. CD45RO negativity and positive selection for CCR7 defined naive CD8 cells, a population that excluded terminally differentiated effector memory CD45RA+ cells. There were only Caucasian adults among the donors, and all lived in Nashville, Tennessee. The specimen sequenced was naive CD8+ T cells sorted from blood. The J gene is TRBJ2-7, the V gene TRBV6-5; possibly TRBD1 for D (6 bases). This TCR was sampled from a man aged 18 to 29 in good health. CDR3 residues: CASGYQQGYEQYF. In nucleotides, the CDR3 is TGTGCCAGCGGATACCAACAGGGCTACGAGCAGTACTTC.